These 28 T cell receptor beta chains came from one sample sequenced in a study of Ad26.COV2.S vaccination and SARS-CoV-2 variants. Treatment: about 20 received Ad26.COV2.S at low or high dose, single or two shots; several received placebo; per-sample allocation not given. Samples analyzed were those drawn on day 63 after the first vaccine or placebo injection. Method: immunoSEQ multiplex PCR; TCRdb's copy keeps in-frame clones and lacks some. Of approximately 450,000 clones listed, 80% to 95% were seen once; the top ten hold 12%. Specimen: peripheral blood, collected in a trial of Ad26.COV2.S vaccine versus placebo. All receptors derive from a person between 18 and 65 years old who received the Ad26.COV2.S COVID-19 vaccine or a placebo.

This sequence joins TRBV5-4 and TRBJ2-7; D may be TRBD1 (5 bases). The V gene's germline CDR1 is SGHNT and CDR2 YYREEE (reference sequence). CDR3 length equals 15 residues. V was shortened by 0 bases and J by 3 bases, with 13 bases between the two germline ends. CDR3 sequence: CASSLGGRVDYEQYF. The CDR3 region has the DNA TGTGCCAGCAGCTTGGGGGGCAGGGTGGACTACGAGCAGTACTTC.

This sequence joins TRBV9 and TRBJ1-6; possibly TRBD1 for D (5 bases). This CDR3 has 11 amino acids. V lost 4 bases and J 14 bases, leaving 10 bases between the germline ends. CDR1 SGDLS and CDR2 YYNGEE come from the germline V gene. CDR3 bases: TGTGCCAGCAGCACCTCAGGGACCCTCCACTTT. This encodes CASSTSGTLHF.

This clone was picked up one time. This chain joins TRBV15 and TRBJ2-3; 7 bases line up with TRBD2. The V gene's germline CDR1 is LNHNV and CDR2 YYDKDF (reference sequence). V was clipped by 5 bases and J by 1 base; unmatched bases: 9. The CDR3 is 16 residues long. CDR3 coding DNA: TGTGCCACCAGCCCGAGCGGGGCGCGGGGCACAGATACGCAGTATTTT. Protein sequence: CATSPSGARGTDTQYF.

V is TRBV5-1 and J is TRBJ2-3; weak D call: TRBD2 (5 bases). This CDR3 spans 18 amino acids. The germline V gene encodes CDR1 SGHRS and CDR2 YFSETQ. V was trimmed by 1 base and J by 2 bases, leaving 20 bases between them. The CDR3 DNA is TGCGCCAGCAGCTTGTTACCCCGGCCTAGCAGAACCACAGATACGCAGTATTTT. Translation: CASSLLPRPSRTTDTQYF. Supplemented by reference TRBV5-1 and TRBJ2-3, the full variable domain reads KAGVTQTPRYLIKTRGQQVTLSCSPISGHRSVSWYQQTPGQGLQFLFEYFSETQRNKGNFPGRFSGRQFSNSRSEMNVSTLELGDSALYLCASSLLPRPSRTTDTQYFGPGTRLTVL.

The chain carries TRBV28 and TRBJ1-5, with 9 bases identical to TRBD1. Germline lookup yields CDR1 MDHEN and CDR2 SYDVKM. Unmatched junction bases numbered 5, after V lost 1 base and J lost 1 base. CDR3 size: 17 residues. CDR3 amino acids: CASSLLGQGGSNQPQHF. CDR3 sequence (DNA): TGTGCCAGCAGTTTATTGGGACAGGGAGGCAGCAATCAGCCCCAGCATTTT.

This clone turned up a few times. Other DNA variants within this sample encode the same CDR3. The V gene is TRBV9, the J gene TRBJ2-2; no definite D call. The V end was cut by 0 bases, the J end by 0 bases, with 6 bases between. CDR3 length: 15 amino acids. Germline CDR1 and CDR2: SGDLS and YYNGEE. The chain's CDR3 is CASSVGTTNTGELFF. The CDR3 DNA sequence: TGTGCCAGCAGCGTAGGTACGACGAACACCGGGGAGCTGTTTTTT.

The V call is TRBV28, the J call TRBJ2-1; 10 nucleotides match TRBD2. Germline-derived CDR1 and CDR2 are MDHEN and SYDVKM. CDR3 length: 15 residues. V gave up 0 bases and J gave up 10 bases; unmatched junction bases: 6. The CDR3 spells CASSLWLAGDREQFF. The DNA for the CDR3 is TGTGCCAGCAGTTTATGGCTAGCGGGAGATCGGGAGCAGTTCTTC.

This chain uses TRBV3-1 (or the pseudogene TRBV3-2) with TRBJ1-2; 7 bases align to TRBD1. J was trimmed by 8 bases and V by 1 base; bases with no gene match: 7. From germline, CDR1 is LGHDT and CDR2 YNNKEL (reference sequence). This CDR3 comprises 14 residues. The CDR3 protein is CASSQGVQGIGYTF. The CDR3 DNA sequence: TGTGCCAGCAGCCAAGGGGTACAGGGGATCGGCTACACCTTC.

Here the CDR3 reads CASSQVARNTEAFF. The DNA of the CDR3 is TGCGCCAGCAGCCAAGTGGCGAGGAACACTGAAGCTTTCTTT. The V gene is TRBV4-1, the J gene TRBJ1-1; the D is unclear. Germline CDR1 reads MGHRA; CDR2 reads YSYEKL. This CDR3 spans 14 amino acids. Trimming stripped 1 base from V and 1 base from J, with 7 bases between.

This clone came up once. J is TRBJ1-4 and V is TRBV28; D not certain. The germline CDR1 and CDR2 sequences are MDHEN and SYDVKM. V lost 5 bases and J lost 12, with 13 bases in between. The CDR3 is made up of 12 amino acids. The CDR3 loop is CASSPGLSELFF. DNA of the CDR3: TGTGCCAGCAGTCCGGGTCTAAGCGAACTGTTTTTT.

The chain has TRBV11-2 and TRBJ2-1; tentative D call: TRBD1 (6 bases). Looked up from germline, CDR1 is SGHAT and CDR2 is FQNNGV. V lost 5 bases and J 0 bases, leaving 11 bases between the germline ends. The CDR3 contains 15 residues. The CDR3 region has the DNA TGTGCCAGCAGCCCGGGACAACTCTCCTACAATGAGCAGTTCTTC. This sequence encodes CASSPGQLSYNEQFF. The full variable domain, completed using reference TRBV11-2 and TRBJ2-1, is EAGVAQSPRYKIIEKRQSVAFWCNPISGHATLYWYQQILGQGPKLLIQFQNNGVVDDSQLPKDRFSAERLKGVDSTLKIQPAKLEDSAVYLCASSPGQLSYNEQFFGPGTRLTVL.

The chain is built from TRBV18 and TRBJ2-3; 8 positions agree with TRBD1. Germline CDR1 and CDR2: KGHSH and LQKENI. This CDR3 is built from 15 residues. V lost 1 base and J lost 9; bases outside the gene matches: 9. CDR3 protein: CASSPLPDRVDTQYF. DNA of the CDR3: TGTGCCAGCTCACCACTACCGGACAGGGTAGACACGCAGTATTTT.

The chain has TRBV4-2 and TRBJ2-1, with D unresolved. Germline CDR1 LGHNA, CDR2 YNFKEQ. CDR3 size: 15 residues. The V end lost 4 bases, the J end lost 6 bases, and 16 bases lay between the germline ends. The CDR3: CASSPPYAHLNEQFF. In DNA form, the CDR3 reads TGTGCCAGCAGCCCTCCCTACGCACACCTCAATGAGCAGTTCTTC.

J is TRBJ1-2 and V is TRBV7-8; perhaps TRBD1 as D (6 bases). This CDR3 spans 14 amino acids. Germline CDR1 and CDR2: SGHVS and FQNEAQ. V lost 5 bases, J lost 7 bases, and 17 bases lay in between. This CDR3 reads CASSRIQGIGGYTF. The CDR3 DNA follows: TGTGCCAGCAGCCGTATACAGGGAATCGGTGGCTACACCTTC.

V gene TRBV30 combines with J gene TRBJ2-7, with 11 nucleotides matching TRBD2. The V gene end was trimmed by 2 bases and the J gene end by 5 bases; junction bases not matched to a gene: 11. Germline CDR1 is GTSNPN and CDR2 is SVGIG (reference sequence). The CDR3 runs to 16 residues. Here the CDR3 DNA reads TGTGCCTGGAGTCTCCCTCGGACTAGCGGGTTTCACGAGCAGTACTTC. Amino acid sequence: CAWSLPRTSGFHEQYF.

This chain connects TRBV5-4 to TRBJ2-2; D perhaps matches TRBD2 (6 bases). The V gene lost 0 bases and the J gene lost 4 bases, with 10 bases spanning the gap. Germline-derived CDR1 and CDR2 are SGHNT and YYREEE (reference sequence). The CDR3 consists of 15 residues. CDR3 sequence reads: CASSLAGTVTGELFF. The CDR3 DNA reads TGTGCCAGCAGCTTGGCCGGGACTGTCACCGGGGAGCTGTTTTTT.

The chain carries TRBV3-1 (or the pseudogene TRBV3-2) and TRBJ2-2, with 10 bases matching TRBD2. The germline gives CDR1 LGHDT, CDR2 YNNKEL (reference sequence). The CDR3 totals 17 residues. Trimming at V came to 1 base and at J to 2 bases, leaving 4 bases not matched to a gene. CDR3 region: CASSQGGTSANTGELFF. Here the CDR3 DNA reads TGTGCCAGCAGCCAAGGGGGGACTAGCGCTAACACCGGGGAGCTGTTTTTT.

In this sample, this clone turned up a few times. This chain uses TRBV4-3 with TRBJ1-3; D gene ambiguous. This CDR3 spans 16 amino acids. Germline V gene data show CDR1 as LGHNA and CDR2 as YSLEER. V lost 0 bases and J 0 bases, leaving 9 bases between the germline ends. The CDR3 loop is CASSQDRADSGNTIYF. The CDR3 DNA reads as TGCGCCAGCAGCCAAGATCGGGCGGACTCTGGAAACACCATATATTTT.

This sequence joins TRBV7-2 and TRBJ2-7, with 13 bases fitting TRBD2. CDR1 and CDR2 from the germline V gene are SGHTA and FQGNSA. With V trimmed by 3 bases and J by 2 bases, 1 base remained unmatched. The CDR3 is 15 residues long. CDR3 amino acids: CASSLTSGGTYEQYF. The CDR3, as DNA: TGTGCCAGCAGCTTGACTAGCGGGGGGACCTACGAGCAGTACTTC.

The chain couples TRBV7-6 to TRBJ2-1; D call uncertain. CDR1 is SGHVS, CDR2 FNYEAQ, per germline. Trimming removed 6 bases at V and 0 bases at J, with 15 bases between. The CDR3 runs to 16 residues. The CDR3 DNA reads as TGTGCCAGCAGTCCGGAGTTGGAGAGCTCCTACAATGAGCAGTTCTTC. Translated, it gives CASSPELESSYNEQFF. Full variable domain (missing parts from reference TRBV7-6 and TRBJ2-1): GAGVSQSPRYKVTKRGQDVALRCDPISGHVSLYWYRQALGQGPEFLTYFNYEAQQDKSGLPNDRFSAERPEGSISTLTIQRTEQRDSAMYRCASSPELESSYNEQFFGPGTRLTVL.

V usage is TRBV19 and J usage is TRBJ1-2; the match to TRBD1 covers 8 bases. This CDR3 is built from 17 residues. CDR1 and CDR2 from the germline V gene are LNHDA and SQIVND (reference sequence). V was pared by 7 bases and J by 1 base, with 14 bases of the junction left unmatched. CDR3 DNA: TGTGCCAGTATGAAGATACGCGGACAGGGCCTTAACTATGGCTACACCTTC. Translating gives CASMKIRGQGLNYGYTF. The full variable domain, completed using reference TRBV19 and TRBJ1-2, is DGGITQSPKYLFRKEGQNVTLSCEQNLNHDAMYWYRQDPGQGLRLIYYSQIVNDFQKGDIAEGYSVSREKKESFPLTVTSAQKNPTAFYLCASMKIRGQGLNYGYTFGSGTRLTVV.

The chain links TRBV29-1 to TRBJ2-7, with 8 bases lining up with TRBD1. This CDR3 is 12 amino acids long. Unmatched junction bases numbered 7, after V lost 6 bases and J lost 6 bases. Germline loops: CDR1 SQVTM, CDR2 ANQGSEA. CDR3 region: CSVVDRGGEQYF. CDR3 nucleotides: TGCAGCGTCGTCGACAGGGGTGGCGAGCAGTACTTC.

This rearrangement joins TRBV28 to TRBJ1-6, with unresolved D. The germline CDR1 and CDR2 sequences are MDHEN and SYDVKM. CDR3 length: 15 residues. Trimming shortened V by 3 bases and J by 3 bases, and 9 bases separated the two germline ends. The CDR3 sequence: CASSFEPDYNSPLHF. In nucleotides, the CDR3 is TGTGCCAGCAGTTTCGAACCGGACTATAATTCACCCCTCCACTTT.

V usage is TRBV9 and J usage is TRBJ1-4; no firm D call. The CDR3 consists of 14 residues. CDR1 is SGDLS and CDR2 is YYNGEE in the germline V gene. Trimming took off 4 bases at V and 3 bases at J, with 10 bases between the two ends. DNA of the CDR3: TGTGCCAGCAGCACGGGAGGGTCTAATGAAAAACTGTTTTTT. Amino acid sequence: CASSTGGSNEKLFF.

The chain couples TRBV3-1 (or the pseudogene TRBV3-2) to TRBJ2-5; D is unclear. CDR1 and CDR2 (germline): LGHDT, YNNKEL (reference sequence). CDR3 length equals 13 residues. V gave up 4 bases and J gave up 2 bases, with 8 bases separating them. This chain's CDR3 is CASSPSEQETQYF. In DNA form, the CDR3 reads TGTGCCAGCAGCCCCTCAGAACAAGAGACCCAGTACTTC.

The chain uses TRBV19 and TRBJ2-1; D is unclear. The length of the CDR3 is 17 residues. CDR1 and CDR2 (germline): LNHDA, SQIVND (reference sequence). V gave up 0 bases and J gave up 4 bases, with 16 bases separating them. CDR3 sequence reads: CASSIDLKVFRYNEQFF. The CDR3 DNA is TGTGCCAGTAGTATAGATTTGAAGGTGTTTCGGTACAATGAGCAGTTCTTC.

The chain combines TRBV6-6 with TRBJ2-7, with D perhaps matching TRBD1 (6 bases). The CDR3 extends over 14 amino acids. The germline V gene encodes CDR1 MNHNY and CDR2 SVGAGI (reference sequence). V lost 4 bases to trimming and J lost 2 bases, with 12 bases between them. Here the CDR3 reads CASSSPGHPYEQYF. CDR3 coding DNA: TGTGCCAGCAGTTCACCGGGACATCCCTACGAGCAGTACTTC.

The rearrangement links TRBV18 to TRBJ2-3, with D possibly matching TRBD2 (5 bases). This CDR3 comprises 16 residues. The V and J ends lost 4 bases and 7 bases respectively, with 21 bases between them. The germline V gene has CDR1 KGHSH and CDR2 LQKENI. The CDR3 bases are TGTGCCAGCTCACAACCCTCGGCGGCCCGGGGAAATACGCAGTATTTT. It encodes CASSQPSAARGNTQYF.